This passage covers 23 T cell receptor beta chains from one sample sequenced in a study of siplizumab effects on memory and regulatory T cells. Here immunoSEQ multiplex PCR was the method, and the copy in TCRdb shows in-frame clones only, minus some. Of some 100,000 clones listed, about 90% are singletons. The source material was CD4+ T cells sorted from blood. The origin of the receptors is a human donor in good health.

This chain uses TRBV7-3 with TRBJ2-3, with 13 positions matching TRBD2. Germline V lookup: CDR1 SGHTA, CDR2 FQGTGA. CDR3 size: 20 residues. V shed 4 bases, J shed 2 bases, and the junction held 15 bases outside the gene matches. The CDR3 region has the DNA TGTGCCAGCAGCTACCATTTGACTAGCGGGGGGCCTCGCACCACAGATACGCAGTATTTT. Translating gives CASSYHLTSGGPRTTDTQYF. Together with reference TRBV7-3 and TRBJ2-3, the CDR3 gives the full variable domain: GAGVSQTPSNKVTEKGKYVELRCDPISGHTALYWYRQSLGQGPEFLIYFQGTGAADDSGLPNDRFFAVRPEGSVSTLKIQRTERGDSAVYLCASSYHLTSGGPRTTDTQYFGPGTRLTVL.

The V and J genes are TRBV5-6 and TRBJ2-5; possible D gene TRBD1, 6 bases. Germline V lookup: CDR1 SGHDT, CDR2 YYEEEE. There are 13 residues in the CDR3. Trimming left V 4 bases short and J 2 bases short, with 9 bases between. CDR3 nucleotide sequence: TGTGCCAGCAGCCGGACAGTGCAAGAGACCCAGTACTTC. Protein sequence: CASSRTVQETQYF.

The chain recombines TRBV7-3 with TRBJ1-1; D may be TRBD1 (6 bases). This CDR3 contains 13 residues. The V gene's germline CDR1 is SGHTA and CDR2 FQGTGA. The V end lost 5 bases, the J end lost 8 bases, and 15 bases lay between the germline ends. The CDR3 DNA is TGTGCCAGCAGCCGAGGTACCGGGACAGAAGCTTTCTTT. It is translated as CASSRGTGTEAFF.

This clone has a single count. The chain recombines TRBV2 with TRBJ1-1; tentative D call: TRBD1 (6 bases). Germline CDR1 SNHLY, CDR2 FYNNEI. The V and J ends lost 6 bases and 3 bases respectively, with 14 bases between them. The CDR3 is 14 amino acids. The DNA of the CDR3 is TGTGCCAGCAGCCAACAGGGAAGGGACACTGAAGCTTTCTTT. Protein sequence: CASSQQGRDTEAFF.

The V gene is TRBV6-5, the J gene TRBJ1-6; D may be TRBD1 (5 bases). The CDR3 length is 15 residues. V lost 8 bases and J 7 bases, leaving 18 bases between the germline ends. The germline CDR1 and CDR2 sequences are MNHEY and SVGAGI. Here the CDR3 DNA reads TGTGCCAGCCTTTCTGGGAGTGGGGGAAATTCACCCCTCCACTTT. Its translation is CASLSGSGGNSPLHF.

This sequence joins TRBV5-1 and TRBJ2-7; either TRBD1 or TRBD2 may fit D (5 bases each). The germline V gene has CDR1 SGHRS and CDR2 YFSETQ. This CDR3 contains 13 residues. V was trimmed by 3 bases and J by 3 bases, leaving 10 bases between them. DNA for the CDR3: TGCGCCAGCAGCTGGGACGGGGTCTACGAGCAGTACTTC. Its translation: CASSWDGVYEQYF.

A note on this clone: Distinct nucleotide sequences in the sample also encode this CDR3. The V call is TRBV29-1, the J call TRBJ2-6; possibly TRBD1 for D (5 bases). The V gene lost 4 bases and the J gene lost 0 bases, with 7 bases spanning the gap. CDR1 is SQVTM, CDR2 ANQGSEA, per germline. The CDR3 runs to 14 residues. In DNA, the CDR3 is TGCAGCGTTGGAGACAGCTCTGGGGCCAACGTCCTGACTTTC. Residues: CSVGDSSGANVLTF. The full variable domain, its missing parts supplied by reference TRBV29-1 and TRBJ2-6, is SAVISQKPSRDICQRGTSLTIQCQVDSQVTMMFWYRQQPGQSLTLIATANQGSEATYESGFVIDKFPISRPNLTFSTLTVSNMSPEDSSIYLCSVGDSSGANVLTFGAGSRLTVL.

The chain uses TRBV6-1 and TRBJ2-7; possibly TRBD1 for D (5 bases). CDR3 length: 14 residues. Trimming cost V 7 bases and J 2 bases, with 15 bases left between them. Looked up from germline, CDR1 is MNHNS and CDR2 is SASEGT. Here the CDR3 DNA reads TGTGCCAGCACTAAAAAAGACAGTCCCTACGAGCAGTACTTC. Amino acid sequence: CASTKKDSPYEQYF.

The chain recombines TRBV5-5 with TRBJ1-1; D uncertain. This CDR3 spans 18 amino acids. V was shortened by 3 bases and J by 0 bases, with 21 bases between the two germline ends. Per the germline V gene, CDR1 is SGHKS and CDR2 is YYEKEE (reference sequence). CDR3 coding DNA: TGTGCCAGCAGCTCATATACCCTAGCGTGGGCTATGAACACTGAAGCTTTCTTT. It specifies CASSSYTLAWAMNTEAFF.

V is TRBV5-6 and J is TRBJ1-3, with D uncertain. The CDR3 runs to 16 residues. CDR1 and CDR2 from the germline V gene are SGHDT and YYEEEE. V gave up 0 bases and J gave up 1 base, with 11 bases separating them. CDR3: CASSLGHPISGNTIYF. The CDR3 coding sequence is TGTGCCAGCAGCTTGGGACACCCCATTTCTGGAAACACCATATATTTT.

The rearrangement uses TRBV18 and TRBJ2-7; 7 bases align to TRBD2. Germline V lookup: CDR1 KGHSH, CDR2 LQKENI. This CDR3 region has 14 residues. V gave up 3 bases and J gave up 2 bases; unmatched junction bases: 4. CDR3: CASSPIAGTYEQYF. CDR3 DNA sequence: TGTGCCAGCTCACCCATAGCGGGTACCTACGAGCAGTACTTC.

V is TRBV11-2 and J is TRBJ2-5, with 11 bases that match TRBD2. CDR1 is SGHAT and CDR2 is FQNNGV in the germline V gene. The CDR3 loop spans 17 amino acids. J lost 5 bases, V lost 4 bases, and 12 bases had no gene match. This CDR3 reads CASSSGNSGGAWETQYF. In nucleotides, the CDR3 is TGTGCCAGCAGCTCGGGAAATAGCGGGGGGGCCTGGGAGACCCAGTACTTC.

This chain links TRBV6-6 with TRBJ1-4; TRBD1 agrees at 8 bases. The germline gives CDR1 MNHNY, CDR2 SVGAGI (reference sequence). Trimming took 6 bases from V and 8 from J; bases not matched to a gene: 8. The CDR3 loop spans 14 amino acids. The CDR3 loop reads CASRSSAGGEKLFF. In DNA form, the CDR3 reads TGTGCCAGCAGATCATCGGCAGGGGGCGAAAAACTGTTTTTT.

The chain combines TRBV11-3 with TRBJ1-2; TRBD1 matches 9 bases. The junction had 20 bases not matched to a gene; V was cut back by 5 bases and J by 1 base. Germline V gene sequence: CDR1 SGHNT, CDR2 YENEEA. This CDR3 region has 20 residues. In DNA form, the CDR3 reads TGTGCCAGCAGCCCGGCTCGGGAACCTGGGACAGGGAGTGTTAACTATGGCTACACCTTC. This sequence encodes CASSPAREPGTGSVNYGYTF.

This chain joins TRBV5-5 and TRBJ1-5; D uncertain. This CDR3 is 18 amino acids long. The V end was cut by 0 bases, the J end by 0 bases, with 16 bases between. Germline V gene data show CDR1 as SGHKS and CDR2 as YYEKEE (reference sequence). The CDR3 spells CASSLALILWDSNQPQHF. CDR3 coding DNA: TGTGCCAGCAGCTTGGCGCTAATCCTCTGGGATAGCAATCAGCCCCAGCATTTT. The full variable domain, rest sourced from reference TRBV5-5 and TRBJ1-5, is DAGVTQSPTHLIKTRGQQVTLRCSPISGHKSVSWYQQVLGQGPQFIFQYYEKEERGRGNFPDRFSARQFPNYSSELNVNALLLGDSALYLCASSLALILWDSNQPQHFGDGTRLSIL.

The rearrangement joins TRBV5-4 to TRBJ2-3, with 9 bases that match TRBD2. Germline V gene data show CDR1 as SGHNT and CDR2 as YYREEE (reference sequence). This CDR3 spans 16 amino acids. V lost 1 base and J lost 0; bases outside the gene matches: 3. The CDR3 here is CASSLWRGGSTDTQYF. The CDR3 DNA sequence: TGTGCCAGCAGCTTGTGGCGGGGGGGAAGCACAGATACGCAGTATTTT.

The chain couples TRBV5-6 to TRBJ2-2, with unresolved D. V was clipped by 3 bases and J by 3 bases, with 9 bases between them. Germline loops: CDR1 SGHDT, CDR2 YYEEEE. The CDR3 extends over 14 amino acids. This chain's CDR3 is CASSSWVDTGELFF. Written as DNA, the CDR3 is TGTGCCAGCAGCTCTTGGGTGGACACCGGGGAGCTGTTTTTT.

The chain uses TRBV7-2 and TRBJ1-6; 7 nucleotides align to TRBD1. Germline V lookup: CDR1 SGHTA, CDR2 FQGNSA. V shed 5 bases and J 6 bases; nucleotides not matched to a gene: 7. The CDR3 is 15 residues long. The CDR3 sequence is CASSPSGQINSPLHF. CDR3 bases: TGTGCCAGCAGCCCATCGGGACAGATTAATTCACCCCTCCACTTT.

The rearrangement links TRBV20-1 to TRBJ2-1, with a possible D match to TRBD1 (6 bases). Germline V gene lookup returns CDR1 DFQATT and CDR2 SNEGSKA (reference sequence). Trimming cost V 8 bases and J 6 bases, with 11 bases left between them. This CDR3 region has 11 residues. The CDR3 coding sequence is TGCAGTCCTGAACAGGGCAATGAGCAGTTCTTC. The encoded protein is CSPEQGNEQFF.

V usage is TRBV7-6 and J usage is TRBJ1-1; D is possibly TRBD1 (6 bases). Germline V gives CDR1 SGHVS, CDR2 FNYEAQ. This CDR3 spans 15 amino acids. V lost 8 bases and J 1 base, leaving 17 bases between the germline ends. CDR3 residues: CASGRGGWGNTEAFF. CDR3 nucleotides: TGTGCCAGCGGCAGGGGCGGCTGGGGGAACACTGAAGCTTTCTTT.

The table lists this clone with a count of one. This chain uses TRBV27 with TRBJ2-7; 7 bases match TRBD1. The CDR3 runs 14 residues. Germline V gene lookup returns CDR1 MNHEY and CDR2 SMNVEV (reference sequence). J gave up 4 bases and V 8 bases, and 11 bases lay outside the gene matches. The CDR3 loop reads CASADRAPSYEQYF. In nucleotides, the CDR3 is TGTGCCAGCGCTGACAGGGCCCCGTCTTACGAGCAGTACTTC.

The chain employs TRBV18 and TRBJ2-3; D is uncertain. Trimming removed 3 bases at V and 0 bases at J, with 22 bases between. Germline CDR1 reads KGHSH; CDR2 reads LQKENI. CDR3 size: 19 residues. The CDR3 reads CASSPTPTLYDPSTDTQYF. CDR3 in DNA: TGTGCCAGCTCACCCACACCCACCCTGTACGACCCTAGCACAGATACGCAGTATTTT.

The V gene is TRBV7-6, the J gene TRBJ1-2, with 9 bases lining up with TRBD1. Germline trimming cut 1 base from V and 6 bases from J; bases unmatched to any gene: 6. This CDR3 comprises 15 residues. CDR1 and CDR2 from the germline V gene are SGHVS and FNYEAQ. CDR3 residues: CASSLGPTGGNGYTF. The CDR3 nucleotides are TGTGCCAGCAGCTTAGGGCCGACAGGGGGAAATGGCTACACCTTC.